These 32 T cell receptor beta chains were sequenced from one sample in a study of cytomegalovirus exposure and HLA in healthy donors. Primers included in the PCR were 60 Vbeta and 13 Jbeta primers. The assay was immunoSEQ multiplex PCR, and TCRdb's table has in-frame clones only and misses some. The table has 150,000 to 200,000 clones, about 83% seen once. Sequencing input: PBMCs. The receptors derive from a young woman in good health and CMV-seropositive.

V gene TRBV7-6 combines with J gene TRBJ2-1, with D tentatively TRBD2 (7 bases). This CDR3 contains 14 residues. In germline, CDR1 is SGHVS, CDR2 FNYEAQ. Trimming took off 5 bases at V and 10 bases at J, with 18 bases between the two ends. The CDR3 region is CASSPSGGVSEQFF. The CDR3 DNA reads TGTGCCAGCAGCCCCTCGGGGGGCGTTAGCGAGCAGTTCTTC.

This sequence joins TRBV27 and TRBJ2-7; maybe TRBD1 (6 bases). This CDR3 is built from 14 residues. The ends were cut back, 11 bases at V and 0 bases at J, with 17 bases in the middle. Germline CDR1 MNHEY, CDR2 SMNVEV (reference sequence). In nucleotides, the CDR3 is TGTGCCGTTTCCAGGGGAATCCCCTCCTACGAGCAGTACTTC. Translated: CAVSRGIPSYEQYF.

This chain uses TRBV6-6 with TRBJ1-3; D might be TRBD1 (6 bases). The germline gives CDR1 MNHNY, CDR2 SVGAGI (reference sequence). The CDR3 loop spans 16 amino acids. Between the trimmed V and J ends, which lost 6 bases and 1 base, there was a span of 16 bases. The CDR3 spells CASSETQGWSGNTIYF. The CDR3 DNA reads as TGTGCCAGCAGCGAAACACAGGGATGGTCTGGAAACACCATATATTTT.

CDR3 coding DNA: TGTGCCAGCAGCTCTGTCAGGGTTGGTGAAAAACTGTTTTTT. The encoded protein is CASSSVRVGEKLFF. The genes are TRBV4-2 and TRBJ1-4; D might be TRBD1 (5 bases). V lost 5 bases, J lost 7 bases, and 14 bases lay in between. The germline V gene encodes CDR1 LGHNA and CDR2 YNFKEQ. The CDR3 contains 14 residues.

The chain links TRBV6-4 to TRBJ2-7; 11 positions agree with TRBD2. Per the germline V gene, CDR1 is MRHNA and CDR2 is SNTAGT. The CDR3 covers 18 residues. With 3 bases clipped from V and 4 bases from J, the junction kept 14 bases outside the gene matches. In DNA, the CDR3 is TGTGCCAGCAGTGATGAGGGGGCCACTAGCGGGAGTTTATACGAGCAGTACTTC. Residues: CASSDEGATSGSLYEQYF.

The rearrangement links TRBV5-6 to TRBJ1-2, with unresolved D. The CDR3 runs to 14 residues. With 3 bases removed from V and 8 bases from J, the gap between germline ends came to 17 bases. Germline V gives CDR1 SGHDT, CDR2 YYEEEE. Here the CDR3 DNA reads TGTGCCAGCAGCTCCGGACTCCTTTATGGAGGCTACACCTTC. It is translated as CASSSGLLYGGYTF.

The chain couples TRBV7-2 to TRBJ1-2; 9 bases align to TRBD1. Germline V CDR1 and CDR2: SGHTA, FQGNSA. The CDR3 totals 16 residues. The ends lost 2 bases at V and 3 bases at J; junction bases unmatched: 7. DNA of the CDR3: TGTGCCAGCAGCTTATTCGGGACAGGGCGGGACTATGGCTACACCTTC. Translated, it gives CASSLFGTGRDYGYTF. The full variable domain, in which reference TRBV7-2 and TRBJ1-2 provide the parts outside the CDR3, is GAGVSQSPSNKVTEKGKDVELRCDPISGHTALYWYRQSLGQGLEFLIYFQGNSAPDKSGLPSDRFSAERTGGSVSTLTIQRTQQEDSAVYLCASSLFGTGRDYGYTFGSGTRLTVV.

The CDR3 DNA sequence: TGTGCCAGCTACAGGGGGATTTCCTACGAGCAGTACTTC. As protein: CASYRGISYEQYF. This chain uses TRBV6-1 with TRBJ2-5; 8 bases align to TRBD1. The J call may be mistaken, given a closer DNA end match to TRBJ2-7. CDR3 size: 13 residues. Germline lookup yields CDR1 MNHNS and CDR2 SASEGT.

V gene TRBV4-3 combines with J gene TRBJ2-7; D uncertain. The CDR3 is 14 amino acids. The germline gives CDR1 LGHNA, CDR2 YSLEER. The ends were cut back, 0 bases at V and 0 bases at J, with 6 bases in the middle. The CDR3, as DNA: TGCGCCAGCAGCCAAGAACTGAGCTCCTACGAGCAGTACTTC. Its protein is CASSQELSSYEQYF.

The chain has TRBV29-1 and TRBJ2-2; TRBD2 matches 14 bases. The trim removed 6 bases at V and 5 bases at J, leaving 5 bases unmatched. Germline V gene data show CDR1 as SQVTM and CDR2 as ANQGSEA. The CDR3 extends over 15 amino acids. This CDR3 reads CSVKGLAGATGELFF. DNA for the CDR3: TGCAGCGTGAAGGGACTAGCGGGAGCTACCGGGGAGCTGTTTTTT.

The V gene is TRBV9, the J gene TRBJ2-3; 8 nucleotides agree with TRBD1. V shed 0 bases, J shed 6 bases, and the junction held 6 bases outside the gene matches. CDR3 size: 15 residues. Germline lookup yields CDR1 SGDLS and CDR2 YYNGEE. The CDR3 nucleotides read TGTGCCAGCAGCGTAGCACAGGGGGAAGGGGATACGCAGTATTTT. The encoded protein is CASSVAQGEGDTQYF.

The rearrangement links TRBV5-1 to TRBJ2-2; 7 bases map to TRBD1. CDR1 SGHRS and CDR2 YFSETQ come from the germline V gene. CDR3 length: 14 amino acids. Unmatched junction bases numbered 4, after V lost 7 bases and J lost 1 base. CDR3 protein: CASEGQRNTGELFF. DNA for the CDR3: TGCGCCAGCGAGGGACAGAGGAACACCGGGGAGCTGTTTTTT.

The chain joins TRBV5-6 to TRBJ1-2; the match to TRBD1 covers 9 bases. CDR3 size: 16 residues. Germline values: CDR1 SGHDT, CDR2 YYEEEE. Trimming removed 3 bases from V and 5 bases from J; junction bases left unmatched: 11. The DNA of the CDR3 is TGTGCCAGCAGCTCGGAAGGGACAGGGTTTTGGTATGGCTACACCTTC. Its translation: CASSSEGTGFWYGYTF.

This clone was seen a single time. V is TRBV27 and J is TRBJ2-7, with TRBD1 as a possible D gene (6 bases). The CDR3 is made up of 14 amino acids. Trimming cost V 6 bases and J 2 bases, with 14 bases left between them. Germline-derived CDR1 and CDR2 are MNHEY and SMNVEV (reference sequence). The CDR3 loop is CASSPTGLPYEQYF. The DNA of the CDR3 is TGTGCCAGCAGCCCAACAGGGCTCCCCTACGAGCAGTACTTC.

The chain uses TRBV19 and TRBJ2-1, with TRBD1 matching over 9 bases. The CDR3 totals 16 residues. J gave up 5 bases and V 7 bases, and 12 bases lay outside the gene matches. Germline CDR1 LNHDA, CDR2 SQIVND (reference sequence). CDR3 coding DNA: TGTGCCAGTAAGAGTATTAGGGGACAGGGAAACAATGAGCAGTTCTTC. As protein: CASKSIRGQGNNEQFF. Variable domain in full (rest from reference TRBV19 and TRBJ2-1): DGGITQSPKYLFRKEGQNVTLSCEQNLNHDAMYWYRQDPGQGLRLIYYSQIVNDFQKGDIAEGYSVSREKKESFPLTVTSAQKNPTAFYLCASKSIRGQGNNEQFFGPGTRLTVL.

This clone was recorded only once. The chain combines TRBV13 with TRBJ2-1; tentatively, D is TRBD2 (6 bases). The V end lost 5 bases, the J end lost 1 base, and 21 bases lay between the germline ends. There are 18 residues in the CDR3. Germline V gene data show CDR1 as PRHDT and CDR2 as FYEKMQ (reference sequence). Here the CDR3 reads CASSLIAILGGSYNEQFF. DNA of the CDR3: TGTGCCAGCAGCCTTATCGCTATACTGGGGGGTTCCTACAATGAGCAGTTCTTC.

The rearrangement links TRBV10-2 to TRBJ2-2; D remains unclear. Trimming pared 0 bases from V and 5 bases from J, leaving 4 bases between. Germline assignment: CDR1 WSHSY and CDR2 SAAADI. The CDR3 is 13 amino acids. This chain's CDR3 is CASSESLTGELFF. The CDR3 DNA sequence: TGCGCCAGCAGTGAGTCCCTAACCGGGGAGCTGTTTTTT.

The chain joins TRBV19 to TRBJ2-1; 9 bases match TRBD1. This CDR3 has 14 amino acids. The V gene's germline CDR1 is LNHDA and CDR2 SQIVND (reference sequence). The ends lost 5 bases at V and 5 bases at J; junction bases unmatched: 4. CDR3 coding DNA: TGTGCCAGTAGTTGGGACAGGGTGGACAATGAGCAGTTCTTC. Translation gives CASSWDRVDNEQFF. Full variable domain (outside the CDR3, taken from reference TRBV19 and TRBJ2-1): DGGITQSPKYLFRKEGQNVTLSCEQNLNHDAMYWYRQDPGQGLRLIYYSQIVNDFQKGDIAEGYSVSREKKESFPLTVTSAQKNPTAFYLCASSWDRVDNEQFFGPGTRLTVL.

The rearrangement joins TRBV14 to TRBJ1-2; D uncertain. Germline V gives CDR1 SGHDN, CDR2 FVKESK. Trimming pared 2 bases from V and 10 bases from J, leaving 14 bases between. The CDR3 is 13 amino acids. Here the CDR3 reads CASSQSRAGDYTF. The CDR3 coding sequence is TGTGCCAGCAGCCAAAGTCGGGCGGGAGACTACACCTTC.

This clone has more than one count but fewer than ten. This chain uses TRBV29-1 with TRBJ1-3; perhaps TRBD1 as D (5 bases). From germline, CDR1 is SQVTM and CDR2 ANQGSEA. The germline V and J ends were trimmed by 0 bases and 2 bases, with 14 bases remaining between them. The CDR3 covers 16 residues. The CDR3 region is CSVEEARTGAGNTIYF. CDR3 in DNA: TGCAGCGTTGAAGAGGCTAGGACGGGGGCTGGAAACACCATATATTTT.

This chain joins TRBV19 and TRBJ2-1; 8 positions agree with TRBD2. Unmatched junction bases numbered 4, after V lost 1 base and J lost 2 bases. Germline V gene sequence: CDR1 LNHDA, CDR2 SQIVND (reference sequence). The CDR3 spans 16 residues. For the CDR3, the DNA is TGTGCCAGTAGTATAGGAAGCGGGGGCCCCTACAATGAGCAGTTCTTC. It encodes CASSIGSGGPYNEQFF.

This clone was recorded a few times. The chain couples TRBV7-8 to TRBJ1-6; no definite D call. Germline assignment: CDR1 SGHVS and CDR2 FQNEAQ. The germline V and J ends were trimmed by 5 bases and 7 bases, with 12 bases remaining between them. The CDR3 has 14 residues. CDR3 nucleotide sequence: TGTGCCAGCAGCCCCGCTAGCCCAAATTCACCCCTCCACTTT. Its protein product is CASSPASPNSPLHF.

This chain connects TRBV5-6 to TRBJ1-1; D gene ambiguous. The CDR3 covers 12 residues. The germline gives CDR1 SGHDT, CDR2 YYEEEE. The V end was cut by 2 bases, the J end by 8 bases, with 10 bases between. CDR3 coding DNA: TGTGCCAGCAGCTTAAGGGAGACAGAAGCTTTCTTT. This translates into CASSLRETEAFF.

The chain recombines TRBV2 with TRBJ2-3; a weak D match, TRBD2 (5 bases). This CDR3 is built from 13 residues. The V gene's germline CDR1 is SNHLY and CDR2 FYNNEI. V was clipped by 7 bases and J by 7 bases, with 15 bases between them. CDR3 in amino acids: CASTSSSGNTQYF. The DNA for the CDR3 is TGTGCCAGCACCTCCTCATCGGGGAATACGCAGTATTTT.

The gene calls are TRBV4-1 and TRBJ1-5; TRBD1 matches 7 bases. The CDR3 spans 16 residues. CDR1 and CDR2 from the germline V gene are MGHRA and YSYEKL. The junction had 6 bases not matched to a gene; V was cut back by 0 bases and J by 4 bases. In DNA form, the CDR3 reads TGCGCCAGCAGCCAAGATCAGGGGGTGAGGAATCAGCCCCAGCATTTT. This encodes CASSQDQGVRNQPQHF.

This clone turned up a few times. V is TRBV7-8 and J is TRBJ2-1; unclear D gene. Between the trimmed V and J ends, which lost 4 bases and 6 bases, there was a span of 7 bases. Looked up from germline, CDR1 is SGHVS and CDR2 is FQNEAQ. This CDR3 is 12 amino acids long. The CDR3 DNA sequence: TGTGCCAGCAGCTACTCTTTCAATGAGCAGTTCTTC. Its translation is CASSYSFNEQFF.

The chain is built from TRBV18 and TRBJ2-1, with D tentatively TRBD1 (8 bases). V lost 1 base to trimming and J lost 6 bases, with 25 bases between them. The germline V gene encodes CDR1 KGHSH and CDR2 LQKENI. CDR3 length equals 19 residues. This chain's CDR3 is CASSPRRRTGNGRVNEQFF. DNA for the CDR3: TGTGCCAGCTCACCACGTCGGAGGACAGGGAATGGGAGGGTCAATGAGCAGTTCTTC.

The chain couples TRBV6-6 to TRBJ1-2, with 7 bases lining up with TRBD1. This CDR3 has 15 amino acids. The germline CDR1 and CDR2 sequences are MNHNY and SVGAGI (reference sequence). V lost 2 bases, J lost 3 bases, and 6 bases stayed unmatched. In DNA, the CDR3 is TGTGCCAGCAGTTACGAGGACAGGAGGGACTATGGCTACACCTTC. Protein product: CASSYEDRRDYGYTF.

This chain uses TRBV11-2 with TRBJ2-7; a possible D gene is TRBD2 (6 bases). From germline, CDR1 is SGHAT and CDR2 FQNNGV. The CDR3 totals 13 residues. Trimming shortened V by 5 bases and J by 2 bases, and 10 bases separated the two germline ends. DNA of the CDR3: TGTGCCAGCAGCGCCGGGAGTACCTACGAGCAGTACTTC. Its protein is CASSAGSTYEQYF.

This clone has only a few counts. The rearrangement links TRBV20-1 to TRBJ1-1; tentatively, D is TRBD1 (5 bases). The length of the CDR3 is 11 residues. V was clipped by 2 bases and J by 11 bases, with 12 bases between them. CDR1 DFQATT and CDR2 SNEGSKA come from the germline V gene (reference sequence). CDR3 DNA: TGCAGTGCTAGATGGGACTTTGGGGCTTTCTTT. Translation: CSARWDFGAFF.

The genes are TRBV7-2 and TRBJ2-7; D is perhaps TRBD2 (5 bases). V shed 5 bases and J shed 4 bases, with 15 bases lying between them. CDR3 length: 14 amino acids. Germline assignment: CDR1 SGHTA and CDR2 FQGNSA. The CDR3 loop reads CASSLPSGWYEQYF. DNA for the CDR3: TGTGCCAGCAGCCTACCTTCGGGGTGGTACGAGCAGTACTTC.

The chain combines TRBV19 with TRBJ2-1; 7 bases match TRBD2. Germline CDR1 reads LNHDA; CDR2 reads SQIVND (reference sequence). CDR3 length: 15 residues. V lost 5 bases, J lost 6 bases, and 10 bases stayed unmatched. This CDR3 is CASSQGLEPFNEQFF. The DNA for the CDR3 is TGTGCCAGTAGTCAAGGACTAGAACCCTTCAATGAGCAGTTCTTC.